This T cell receptor beta chain came from a study of T cell responses to AZD1222 COVID-19 vaccine. The study, taken as a whole, reports: Repertoires in all cases were sampled only once the peak T cell response had passed. Donors were mostly white British, more females; clonal diversity possibly underestimated. As reported, nearly half of all spike-specific TCRs target variant regions that are unmutated.

Looked up from germline, CDR1 is SGHDT and CDR2 is YYEEEE. Losses at the gene ends were 4 bases for V and 5 bases for J; bases not matched to a gene: 10. The CDR3 totals 15 residues. Profiling relied on immunoSEQ multiplex PCR, and the TCRdb table lists in-frame clones only, not all of them. Altogether more than 110,000 clones are present, 80% to 95% being singletons, with the ten largest covering about 3%. Of note for this clone: Antigen unknown.

This material consisted of peripheral blood, taken on day 0 of AZD1222 vaccination. The chain combines TRBV5-6 with TRBJ2-3; TRBD2 aligns across 7 bases. The origin of this receptor is an adult in good health. The CDR3 DNA sequence: TGTGCCAGCAGCAGGTTGGCGGGGGAAGGAGATACGCAGTATTTT. This gives the protein CASSRLAGEGDTQYF.